The clone carrying this T cell receptor (beta chain) has only a few counts. This sample is drawn from a study of cytomegalovirus exposure and HLA in healthy donors. Study details: The study's early data release held about 85 million unique TCRs from HLA-typed donors.

V was cut by 5 bases and J by 5 bases, with 15 bases left in between. The germline V gene has CDR1 SGHTA and CDR2 FQGNSA. The CDR3 is made up of 15 amino acids. Primers included in the PCR were 60 Vbeta and 13 Jbeta primers. Original processing methods: A later analysis tallied 80 million to 100 million unique TCR beta chains, 8.5 million to 11 million of them shared. Data came from immunoSEQ multiplex PCR; TCRdb stores just in-frame clones and leaves some out. That table is the source of V, J and clone size, and D and trimming were worked out from the DNA. The top ten clones hold approximately 1.9% of a sample with tens of thousands of clones, 75% to 85% of them seen once.

This TCR derives from a woman aged 25 to 39 in good health and CMV-seronegative. The sequencing input was PBMCs. V and J are TRBV7-2 and TRBJ2-2; perhaps TRBD1 as D (5 bases). The CDR3 sequence: CASSQGAVGTGELFF. The CDR3 DNA is TGTGCCAGCAGCCAGGGTGCGGTTGGTACCGGGGAGCTGTTTTTT.